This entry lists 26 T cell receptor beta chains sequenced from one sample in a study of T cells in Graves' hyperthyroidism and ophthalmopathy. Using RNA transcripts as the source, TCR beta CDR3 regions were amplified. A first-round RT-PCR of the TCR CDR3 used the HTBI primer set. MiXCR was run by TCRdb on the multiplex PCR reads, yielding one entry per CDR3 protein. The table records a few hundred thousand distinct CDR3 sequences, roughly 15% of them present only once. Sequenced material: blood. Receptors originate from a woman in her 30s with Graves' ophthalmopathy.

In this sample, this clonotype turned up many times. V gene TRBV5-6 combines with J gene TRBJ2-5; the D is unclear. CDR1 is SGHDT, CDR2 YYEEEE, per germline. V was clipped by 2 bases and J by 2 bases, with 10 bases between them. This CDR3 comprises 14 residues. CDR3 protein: CASSFPGRQETQYF. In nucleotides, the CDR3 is TGTGCCAGCAGCTTTCCCGGACGGCAAGAGACCCAGTACTTC.

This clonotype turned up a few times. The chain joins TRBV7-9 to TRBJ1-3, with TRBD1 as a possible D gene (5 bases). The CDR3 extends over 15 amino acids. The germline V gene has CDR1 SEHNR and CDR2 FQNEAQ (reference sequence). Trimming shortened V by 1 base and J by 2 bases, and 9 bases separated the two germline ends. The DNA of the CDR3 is TGTGCCAGCAGCTTAGAGACAGATCCTGGAAACACCATATATTTT. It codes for CASSLETDPGNTIYF.

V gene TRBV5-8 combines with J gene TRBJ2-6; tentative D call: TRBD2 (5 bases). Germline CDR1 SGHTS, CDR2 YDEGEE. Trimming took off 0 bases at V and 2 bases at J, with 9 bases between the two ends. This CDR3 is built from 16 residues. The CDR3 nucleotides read TGTGCCAGCAGCTTGGTCCTGGAGGCTGGGGCCAACGTCCTGACTTTC. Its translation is CASSLVLEAGANVLTF.

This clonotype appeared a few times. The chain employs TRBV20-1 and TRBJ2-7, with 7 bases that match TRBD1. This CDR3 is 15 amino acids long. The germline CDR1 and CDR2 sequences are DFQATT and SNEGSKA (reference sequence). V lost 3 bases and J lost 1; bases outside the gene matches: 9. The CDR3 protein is CSARAIRDSSYEQYF. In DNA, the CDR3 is TGCAGTGCTAGGGCTATCCGGGACAGTTCCTACGAGCAGTACTTC.

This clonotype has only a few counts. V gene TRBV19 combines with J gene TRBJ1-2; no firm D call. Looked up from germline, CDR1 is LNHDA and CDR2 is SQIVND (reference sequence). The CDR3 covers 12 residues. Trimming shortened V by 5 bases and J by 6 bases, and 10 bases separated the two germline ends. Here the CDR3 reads CASSGPSNGYTF. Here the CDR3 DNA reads TGTGCCAGTAGTGGGCCTAGTAATGGCTACACCTTC.

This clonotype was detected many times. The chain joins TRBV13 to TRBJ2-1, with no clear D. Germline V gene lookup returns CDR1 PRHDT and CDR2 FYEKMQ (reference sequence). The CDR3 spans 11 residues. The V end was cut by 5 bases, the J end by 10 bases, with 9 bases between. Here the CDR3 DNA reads TGTGCCAGCAGCGCCCGTACCGAGCAGTTCTTC. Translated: CASSARTEQFF.

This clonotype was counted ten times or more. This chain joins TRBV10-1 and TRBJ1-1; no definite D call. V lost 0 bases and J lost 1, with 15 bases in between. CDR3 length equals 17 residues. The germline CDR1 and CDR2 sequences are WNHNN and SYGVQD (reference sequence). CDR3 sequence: CASSESRTLQPNTEAFF. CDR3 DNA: TGCGCCAGCAGTGAGTCGCGTACTTTACAGCCGAACACTGAAGCTTTCTTT.

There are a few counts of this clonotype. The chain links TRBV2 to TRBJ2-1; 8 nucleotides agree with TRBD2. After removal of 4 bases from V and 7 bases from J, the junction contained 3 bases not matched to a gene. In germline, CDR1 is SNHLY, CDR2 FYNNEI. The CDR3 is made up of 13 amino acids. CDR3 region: CASSGLAQNEQFF. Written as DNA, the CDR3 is TGTGCCAGCAGTGGACTAGCGCAGAATGAGCAGTTCTTC. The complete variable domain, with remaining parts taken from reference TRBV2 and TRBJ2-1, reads EPEVTQTPSHQVTQMGQEVILRCVPISNHLYFYWYRQILGQKVEFLVSFYNNEISEKSEIFDDQFSVERPDGSNFTLKIRSTKLEDSAMYFCASSGLAQNEQFFGPGTRLTVL.

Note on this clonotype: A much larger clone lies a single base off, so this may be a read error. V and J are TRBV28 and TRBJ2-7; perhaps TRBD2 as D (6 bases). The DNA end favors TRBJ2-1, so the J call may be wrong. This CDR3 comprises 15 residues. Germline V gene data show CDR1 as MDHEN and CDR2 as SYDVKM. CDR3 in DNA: TGTGCCAGCAGTTCCCCGGGACTTAGCTCCTACGAGCAGTTCTTC. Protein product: CASSSPGLSSYEQFF.

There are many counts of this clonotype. This CDR3 is CASSFADTKNTEAFF. The CDR3 nucleotides are TGTGCCAGCAGCTTCGCGGACACCAAGAACACTGAAGCTTTCTTT. The chain links TRBV7-2 to TRBJ1-1, with D tentatively TRBD1 (5 bases). CDR3 length: 15 amino acids. Germline values: CDR1 SGHTA, CDR2 FQGNSA. Between the trimmed V and J ends, which lost 3 bases and 1 base, there was a span of 12 bases.

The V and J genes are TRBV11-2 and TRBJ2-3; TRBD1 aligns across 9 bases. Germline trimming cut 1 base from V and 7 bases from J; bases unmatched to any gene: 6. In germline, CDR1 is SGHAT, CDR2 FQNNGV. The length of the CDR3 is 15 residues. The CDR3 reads CASSLGDRALNTQYF. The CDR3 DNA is TGTGCCAGCAGCTTAGGGGACAGGGCTCTTAATACGCAGTATTTT.

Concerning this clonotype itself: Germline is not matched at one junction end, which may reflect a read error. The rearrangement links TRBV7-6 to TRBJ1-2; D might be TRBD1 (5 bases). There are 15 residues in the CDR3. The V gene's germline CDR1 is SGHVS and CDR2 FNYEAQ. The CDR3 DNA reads TGTGCCAGCAGCCCCCGGAGGGGAGCTAACTATGGCCACACCTTC. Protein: CASSPRRGANYGHTF.

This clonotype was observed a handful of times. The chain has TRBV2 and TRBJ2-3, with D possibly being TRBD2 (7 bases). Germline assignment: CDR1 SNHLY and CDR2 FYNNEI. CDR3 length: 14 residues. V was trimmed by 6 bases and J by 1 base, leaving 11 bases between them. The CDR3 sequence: CASRSGGRTDTQYF. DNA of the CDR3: TGTGCCAGCAGGTCGGGGGGCCGCACAGATACGCAGTATTTT.

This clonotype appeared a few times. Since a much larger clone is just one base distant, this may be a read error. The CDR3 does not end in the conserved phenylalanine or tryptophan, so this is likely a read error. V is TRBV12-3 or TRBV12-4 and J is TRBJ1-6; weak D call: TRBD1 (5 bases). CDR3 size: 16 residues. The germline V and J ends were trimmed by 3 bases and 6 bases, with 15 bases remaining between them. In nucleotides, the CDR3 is TGTGCCAGCAGTTTCCCCGGGGCAGGGCCTAATTCACCCCTCCACTCT. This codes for CASSFPGAGPNSPLHS.

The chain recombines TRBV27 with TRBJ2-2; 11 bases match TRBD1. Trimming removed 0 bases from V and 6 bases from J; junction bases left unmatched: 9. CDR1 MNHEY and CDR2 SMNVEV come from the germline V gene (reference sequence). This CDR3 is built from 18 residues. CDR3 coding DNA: TGTGCCAGCAGTTTATCACGGACAGGGGGCGCGATTTCCGGGGAGCTGTTTTTT. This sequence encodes CASSLSRTGGAISGELFF.

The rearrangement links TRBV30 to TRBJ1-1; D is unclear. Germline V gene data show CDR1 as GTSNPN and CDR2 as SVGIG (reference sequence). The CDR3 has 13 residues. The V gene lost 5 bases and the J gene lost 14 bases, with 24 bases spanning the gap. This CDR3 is CAWVSDRLTEGFF. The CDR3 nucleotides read TGTGCCTGGGTATCAGACCGACTTACTGAAGGCTTCTTT.

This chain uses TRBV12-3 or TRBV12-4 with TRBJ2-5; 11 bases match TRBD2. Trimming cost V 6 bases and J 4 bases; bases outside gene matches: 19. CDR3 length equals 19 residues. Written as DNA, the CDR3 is TGTGCCAGCAGAGGGGGGAGAGTAGCGGGGGGGCGATTCTCAGAGACCCAGTACTTC. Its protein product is CASRGGRVAGGRFSETQYF.

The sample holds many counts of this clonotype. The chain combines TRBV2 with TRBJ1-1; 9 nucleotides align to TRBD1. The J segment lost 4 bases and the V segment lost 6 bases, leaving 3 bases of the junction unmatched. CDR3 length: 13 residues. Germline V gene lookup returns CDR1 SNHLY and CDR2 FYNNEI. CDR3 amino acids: CASRGTGPTEAFF. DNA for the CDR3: TGTGCCAGCAGGGGGACAGGGCCCACTGAAGCTTTCTTT.

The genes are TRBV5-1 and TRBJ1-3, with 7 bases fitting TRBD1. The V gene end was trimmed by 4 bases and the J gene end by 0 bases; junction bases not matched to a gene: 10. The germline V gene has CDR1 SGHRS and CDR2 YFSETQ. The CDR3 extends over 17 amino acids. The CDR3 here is CASSPLGQATSGNTIYF. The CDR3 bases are TGCGCCAGCAGCCCACTCGGACAGGCCACCTCTGGAAACACCATATATTTT.

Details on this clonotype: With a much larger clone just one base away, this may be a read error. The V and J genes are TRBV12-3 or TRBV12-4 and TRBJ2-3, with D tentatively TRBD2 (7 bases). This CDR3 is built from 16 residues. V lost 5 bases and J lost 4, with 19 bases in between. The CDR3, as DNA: TGTGCCAGCAGTAGAGGACGGGGGGCGCGGTCAGATACGCAGTATTTT. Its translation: CASSRGRGARSDTQYF.

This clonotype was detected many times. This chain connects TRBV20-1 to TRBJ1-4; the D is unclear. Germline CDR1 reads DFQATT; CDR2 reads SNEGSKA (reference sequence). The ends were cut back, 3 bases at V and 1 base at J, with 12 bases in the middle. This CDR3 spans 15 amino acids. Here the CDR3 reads CSARDGRRTNEKLFF. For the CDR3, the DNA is TGCAGTGCTAGGGATGGGCGGAGAACTAATGAAAAACTGTTTTTT.

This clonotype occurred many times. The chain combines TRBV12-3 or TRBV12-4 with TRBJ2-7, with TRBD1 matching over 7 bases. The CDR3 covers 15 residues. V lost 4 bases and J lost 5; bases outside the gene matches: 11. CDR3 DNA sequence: TGTGCCAGCAGTTCCAGACAGACAGGGAGCGACGAGCAGTACTTC. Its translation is CASSSRQTGSDEQYF.

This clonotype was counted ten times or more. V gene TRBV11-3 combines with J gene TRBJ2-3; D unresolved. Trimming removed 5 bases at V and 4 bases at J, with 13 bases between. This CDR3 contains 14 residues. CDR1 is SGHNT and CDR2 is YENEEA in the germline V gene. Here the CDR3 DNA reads TGTGCCAGCAGCGCCCCCAAGGTTGCAGATACGCAGTATTTT. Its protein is CASSAPKVADTQYF.

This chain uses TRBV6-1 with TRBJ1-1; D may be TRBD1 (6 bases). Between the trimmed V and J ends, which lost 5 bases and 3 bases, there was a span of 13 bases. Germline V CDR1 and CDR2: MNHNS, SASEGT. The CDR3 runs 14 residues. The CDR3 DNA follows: TGTGCCAGCAGTATTCAGGGGAGTGACACTGAAGCTTTCTTT. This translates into CASSIQGSDTEAFF.

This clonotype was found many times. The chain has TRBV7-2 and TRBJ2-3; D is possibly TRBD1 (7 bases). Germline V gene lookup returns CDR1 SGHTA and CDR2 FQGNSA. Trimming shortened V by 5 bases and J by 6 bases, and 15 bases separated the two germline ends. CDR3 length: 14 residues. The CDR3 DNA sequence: TGTGCCAGCAGCCCAGGGGGGTCGAAGGATACGCAGTATTTT. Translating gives CASSPGGSKDTQYF.

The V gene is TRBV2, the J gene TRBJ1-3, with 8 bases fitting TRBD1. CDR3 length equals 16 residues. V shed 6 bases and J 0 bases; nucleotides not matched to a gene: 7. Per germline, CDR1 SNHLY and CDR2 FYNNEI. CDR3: CASRRTGLFSGNTIYF. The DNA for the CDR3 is TGTGCCAGCAGGCGGACAGGGTTATTCTCTGGAAACACCATATATTTT. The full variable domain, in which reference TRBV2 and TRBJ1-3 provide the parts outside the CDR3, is EPEVTQTPSHQVTQMGQEVILRCVPISNHLYFYWYRQILGQKVEFLVSFYNNEISEKSEIFDDQFSVERPDGSNFTLKIRSTKLEDSAMYFCASRRTGLFSGNTIYFGEGSWLTVV.